Many counts were recorded for the clone carrying this TCR beta chain. TCRdb used MiXCR to reprocess the 5' RACE reads, holding one entry per CDR3 protein. The table includes fewer than 300,000 distinct CDR3 sequences, over 15% detected once. The entry originates in a study of T-cell memory formation after mild COVID-19. The germline V gene has CDR1 SGHRS and CDR2 YFSETQ. V lost 4 bases and J lost 0; bases outside the gene matches: 8. The CDR3 is 16 amino acids. Sequencing was carried out using PBMCs or a T cell subset sorted from them (not recorded which). V usage is TRBV5-1 and J usage is TRBJ2-7; 9 bases are shared with TRBD2. The receptor was derived from a man aged 18-30 years who had mild COVID-19 (a few samples of this study predate the infection). Cell type and time point are not known. This CDR3 reads CASSGGGVTSSYEQYF. For the CDR3, the DNA is TGCGCCAGCAGCGGCGGGGGGGTTACCAGCTCCTACGAGCAGTACTTC. Filled out from reference TRBV5-1 and TRBJ2-7, the complete variable domain reads KAGVTQTPRYLIKTRGQQVTLSCSPISGHRSVSWYQQTPGQGLQFLFEYFSETQRNKGNFPGRFSGRQFSNSRSEMNVSTLELGDSALYLCASSGGGVTSSYEQYFGPGTRLTVT.